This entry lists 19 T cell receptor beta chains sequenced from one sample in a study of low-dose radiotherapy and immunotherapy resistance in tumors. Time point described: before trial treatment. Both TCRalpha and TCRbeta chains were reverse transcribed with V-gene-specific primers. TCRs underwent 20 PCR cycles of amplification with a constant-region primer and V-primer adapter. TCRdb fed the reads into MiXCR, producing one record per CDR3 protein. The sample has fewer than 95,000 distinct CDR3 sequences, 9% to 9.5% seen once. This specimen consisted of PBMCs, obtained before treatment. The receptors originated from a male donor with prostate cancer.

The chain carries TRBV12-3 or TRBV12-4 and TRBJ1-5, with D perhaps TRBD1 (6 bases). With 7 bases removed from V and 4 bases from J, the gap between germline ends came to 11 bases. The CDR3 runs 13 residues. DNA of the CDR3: TGTGCCAGCACCCCCCAGGGGAATCAGCCCCAGCATTTT. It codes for CASTPQGNQPQHF.

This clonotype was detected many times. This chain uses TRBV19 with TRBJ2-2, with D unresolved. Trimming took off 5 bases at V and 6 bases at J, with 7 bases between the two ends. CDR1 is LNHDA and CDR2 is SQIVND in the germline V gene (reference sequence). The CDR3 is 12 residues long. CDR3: CASSFLAGELFF. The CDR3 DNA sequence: TGTGCCAGTAGTTTTCTTGCCGGGGAGCTGTTTTTT.

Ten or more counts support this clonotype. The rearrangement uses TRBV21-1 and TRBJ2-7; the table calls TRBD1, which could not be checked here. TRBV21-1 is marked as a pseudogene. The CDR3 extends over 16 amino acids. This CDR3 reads CASSKLERDSTYEQYF. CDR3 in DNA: TGTGCCAGCAGCAAATTAGAACGGGACAGTACCTACGAGCAGTACTTC.

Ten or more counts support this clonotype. CDR3 sequence (DNA): TGTGCCATCAGTGCTGGACAGGCAAATTCACCCCTCCACTTT. It codes for CAISAGQANSPLHF. The chain carries TRBV10-3 and TRBJ1-6, with 7 bases lining up with TRBD1. Germline CDR1 reads ENHRY; CDR2 reads SYGVKD. J gave up 7 bases and V 4 bases, and 4 bases lay outside the gene matches. The CDR3 length is 14 residues.

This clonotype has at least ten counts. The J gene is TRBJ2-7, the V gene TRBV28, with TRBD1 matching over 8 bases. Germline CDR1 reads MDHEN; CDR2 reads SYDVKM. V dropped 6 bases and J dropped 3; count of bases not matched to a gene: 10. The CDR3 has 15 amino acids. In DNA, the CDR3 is TGTGCCAGCAGGCGGGACAGGCAGTTGGGCTACGAGCAGTACTTC. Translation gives CASRRDRQLGYEQYF. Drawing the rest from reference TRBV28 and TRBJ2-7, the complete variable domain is DVKVTQSSRYLVKRTGEKVFLECVQDMDHENMFWYRQDPGLGLRLIYFSYDVKMKEKGDIPEGYSVSREKKERFSLILESASTNQTSMYLCASRRDRQLGYEQYFGPGTRLTVT.

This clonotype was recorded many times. The CDR3 DNA sequence: TGTGCCAGCAGCTTAGAGGCAGGGCGAGGCTACACCTTC. Encoded protein: CASSLEAGRGYTF. The rearrangement uses TRBV7-8 and TRBJ1-2; possible D gene TRBD1, 5 bases. CDR1 is SGHVS, CDR2 FQNEAQ, per germline. With 1 base removed from V and 8 bases from J, the gap between germline ends came to 11 bases. The CDR3 consists of 13 residues.

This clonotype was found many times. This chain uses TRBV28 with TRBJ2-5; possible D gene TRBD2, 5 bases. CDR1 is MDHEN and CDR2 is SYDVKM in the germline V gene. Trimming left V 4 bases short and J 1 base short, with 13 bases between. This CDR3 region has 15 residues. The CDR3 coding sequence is TGTGCCAGCAGTTCCGCGGGTGGTGGCCAAGAGACCCAGTACTTC. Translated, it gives CASSSAGGGQETQYF.

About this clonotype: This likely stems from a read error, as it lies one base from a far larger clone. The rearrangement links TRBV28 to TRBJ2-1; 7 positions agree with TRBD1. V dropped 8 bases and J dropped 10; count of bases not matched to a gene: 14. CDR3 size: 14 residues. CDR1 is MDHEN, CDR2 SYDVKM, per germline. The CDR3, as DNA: TGTGCCAGCCTATCGACAGGGCGAACCTACGAGCAGTTCTTC. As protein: CASLSTGRTYEQFF.

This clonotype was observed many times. CDR3 loop: CASSLVRDTQYF. CDR3 nucleotide sequence: TGTGCCAGCAGCTTAGTCAGAGATACGCAGTATTTT. The rearrangement joins TRBV7-8 to TRBJ2-3; D is ambiguous. Between the trimmed V and J ends, which lost 1 base and 5 bases, there was a span of 4 bases. The CDR3 runs to 12 residues. Germline CDR1 is SGHVS and CDR2 is FQNEAQ. Full variable domain (outside the CDR3, taken from reference TRBV7-8 and TRBJ2-3): GAGVSQSPRYKVAKRGQDVALRCDPISGHVSLFWYQQALGQGPEFLTYFQNEAQLDKSGLPSDRFFAERPEGSVSTLKIQRTQQEDSAVYLCASSLVRDTQYFGPGTRLTVL.

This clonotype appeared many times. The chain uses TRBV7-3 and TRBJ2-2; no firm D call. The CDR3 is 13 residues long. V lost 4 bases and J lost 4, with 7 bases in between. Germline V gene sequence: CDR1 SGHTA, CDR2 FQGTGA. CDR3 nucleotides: TGTGCCAGCAGCTCCGAGCCCACCGGGGAGCTGTTTTTT. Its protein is CASSSEPTGELFF.

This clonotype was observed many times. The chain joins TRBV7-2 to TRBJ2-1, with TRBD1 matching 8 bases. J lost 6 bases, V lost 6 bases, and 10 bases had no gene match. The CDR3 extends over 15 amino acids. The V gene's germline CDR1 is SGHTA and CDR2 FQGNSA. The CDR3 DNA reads TGTGCCAGCAGAAGGGACAGGCTACGCCGCAATGAGCAGTTCTTC. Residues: CASRRDRLRRNEQFF.

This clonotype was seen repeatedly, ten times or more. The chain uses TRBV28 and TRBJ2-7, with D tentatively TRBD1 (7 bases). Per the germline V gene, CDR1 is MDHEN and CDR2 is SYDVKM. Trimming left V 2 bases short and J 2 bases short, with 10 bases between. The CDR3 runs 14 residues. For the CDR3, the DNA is TGTGCCAGCAGTTTACCCAGGGGGGCCTACGAGCAGTACTTC. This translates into CASSLPRGAYEQYF.

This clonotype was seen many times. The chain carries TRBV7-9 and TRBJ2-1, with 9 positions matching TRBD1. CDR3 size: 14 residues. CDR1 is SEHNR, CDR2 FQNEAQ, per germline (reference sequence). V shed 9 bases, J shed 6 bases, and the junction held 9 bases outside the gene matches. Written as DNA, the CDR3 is TGTGCCAGTAGTCTTAGGACAGGGGCCAATGAGCAGTTCTTC. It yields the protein CASSLRTGANEQFF.

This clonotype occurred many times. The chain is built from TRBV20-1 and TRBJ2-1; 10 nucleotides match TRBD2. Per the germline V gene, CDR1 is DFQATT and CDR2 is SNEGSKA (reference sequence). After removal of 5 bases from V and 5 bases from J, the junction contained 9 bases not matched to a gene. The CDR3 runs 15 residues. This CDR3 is CSAGDASGRDNEQFF. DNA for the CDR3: TGCAGTGCTGGGGATGCGAGCGGGAGGGACAATGAGCAGTTCTTC.

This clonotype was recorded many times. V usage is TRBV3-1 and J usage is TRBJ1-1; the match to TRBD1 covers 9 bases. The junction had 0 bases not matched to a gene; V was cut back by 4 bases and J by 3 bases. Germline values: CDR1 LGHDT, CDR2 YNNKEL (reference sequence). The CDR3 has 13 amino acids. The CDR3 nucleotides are TGTGCCAGCAGCCGACAGGGGGACACTGAAGCTTTCTTT. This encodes CASSRQGDTEAFF.

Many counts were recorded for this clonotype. The CDR3 DNA reads as TGTGCCAGCAGCCCACAGGGACCAGATACGCAGTATTTT. Translated: CASSPQGPDTQYF. The chain joins TRBV7-2 to TRBJ2-3; maybe TRBD1 (6 bases). V was clipped by 5 bases and J by 4 bases, with 10 bases between them. CDR1 and CDR2 (germline): SGHTA, FQGNSA. This CDR3 comprises 13 residues.

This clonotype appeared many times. CDR3 DNA sequence: TGTGCCAGCAGTCCCGGGAATCGAAACACCGGGGAGCTGTTTTTT. Its protein is CASSPGNRNTGELFF. The chain links TRBV12-3 or TRBV12-4 to TRBJ2-2, with a possible D match to TRBD2 (5 bases). The CDR3 runs 15 residues. Trimming pared 5 bases from V and 2 bases from J, leaving 12 bases between.

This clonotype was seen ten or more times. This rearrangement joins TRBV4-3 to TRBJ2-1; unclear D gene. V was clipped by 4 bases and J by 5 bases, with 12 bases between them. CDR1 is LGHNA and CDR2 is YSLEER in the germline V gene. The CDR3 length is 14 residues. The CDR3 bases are TGCGCCAGCAGCCCCCGCACTTTTGACAATGAGCAGTTCTTC. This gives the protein CASSPRTFDNEQFF.

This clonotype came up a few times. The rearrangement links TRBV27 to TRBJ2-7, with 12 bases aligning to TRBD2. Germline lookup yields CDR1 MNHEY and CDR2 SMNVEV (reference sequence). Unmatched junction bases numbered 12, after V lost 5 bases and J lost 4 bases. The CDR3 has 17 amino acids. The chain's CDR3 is CASSRPPSGRVRYEQYF. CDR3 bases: TGTGCCAGCAGTCGACCGCCTAGCGGGAGGGTACGGTACGAGCAGTACTTC.